Presented here are 25 T cell receptor beta chains from one specimen sequenced in a study of T cells in tuberculosis. After thawing and overnight rest, PBMC were stained with GMM-loaded CD1B tetramer, viability dye and anti-CD3 for sorting. C32 glucose monomycolate from Rhodococcus equi was loaded onto the CD1B tetramers. Produced via immunoSEQ multiplex PCR; TCRdb's table is partial and in-frame only. Of some 60,000 clones listed, about 76% are singletons. The specimen was CD1b-GMM tetramer-negative cells sorted from PBMCs. These receptor sequences come from an adult woman with latent tuberculosis.

The chain combines TRBV9 with TRBJ1-2, with D unresolved. CDR1 SGDLS and CDR2 YYNGEE come from the germline V gene. The germline V and J ends were trimmed by 0 bases and 8 bases, with 14 bases remaining between them. The CDR3 is made up of 14 amino acids. The CDR3 loop is CASSVEGRGEGYTF. CDR3 bases: TGTGCCAGCAGCGTAGAGGGCCGGGGAGAGGGCTACACCTTC. The whole variable domain, remainder taken from reference TRBV9 and TRBJ1-2, is DSGVTQTPKHLITATGQRVTLRCSPRSGDLSVYWYQQSLDQGLQFLIQYYNGEERAKGNILERFSAQQFPDLHSELNLSSLELGDSALYFCASSVEGRGEGYTFGSGTRLTVV.

The gene calls are TRBV11-1 and TRBJ1-2, with D possibly matching TRBD1 (6 bases). The CDR3 loop spans 14 amino acids. Trimming pared 5 bases from V and 3 bases from J, leaving 13 bases between. The germline V gene encodes CDR1 SGHAT and CDR2 FQDESV (reference sequence). DNA of the CDR3: TGTGCCAGCAGCCAGGGGCCAAGGGACTATGGCTACACCTTC. Encoded protein: CASSQGPRDYGYTF.

The chain recombines TRBV19 with TRBJ2-2, with no clear D. This CDR3 has 14 residues. CDR1 and CDR2 from the germline V gene are LNHDA and SQIVND (reference sequence). With 3 bases removed from V and 3 bases from J, the gap between germline ends came to 8 bases. CDR3 residues: CASSIRLDTGELFF. The CDR3 DNA sequence: TGTGCCAGTAGTATTCGGTTGGACACCGGGGAGCTGTTTTTT.

The CDR3 DNA is TGTGCCAGCAGTCTTCAACTAGCGGGAGGCTACGAGCAGTACTTC. Its protein product is CASSLQLAGGYEQYF. The V call is TRBV6-5, the J call TRBJ2-7, with 12 bases matching TRBD2. This CDR3 comprises 15 residues. After removal of 5 bases from V and 3 bases from J, the junction contained 5 bases not matched to a gene. Per germline, CDR1 MNHEY and CDR2 SVGAGI.

The chain employs TRBV14 and TRBJ1-1, with 8 nucleotides matching TRBD1. With V trimmed by 0 bases and J by 7 bases, 4 bases remained unmatched. CDR3 length: 14 residues. Germline values: CDR1 SGHDN, CDR2 FVKESK. The CDR3 bases are TGTGCCAGCAGCCAAGAAGGCAGGGGGCGTGAAGCTTTCTTT. Translating it yields CASSQEGRGREAFF.

The genes are TRBV7-6 and TRBJ1-1; D not resolved. The CDR3 totals 14 residues. Germline loops: CDR1 SGHVS, CDR2 FNYEAQ. V was pared by 4 bases and J by 1 base, with 10 bases between. This chain's CDR3 is CASSSGLANTEAFF. In nucleotides, the CDR3 is TGTGCCAGCAGCTCTGGACTCGCGAACACTGAAGCTTTCTTT.

The chain carries TRBV2 and TRBJ2-1, with D unresolved. Trimming removed 3 bases at V and 5 bases at J, with 11 bases between. CDR1 is SNHLY, CDR2 FYNNEI, per germline. The CDR3 is 14 residues long. This chain's CDR3 is CASSDVGFNNEQFF. DNA for the CDR3: TGTGCCAGCAGTGATGTTGGCTTCAACAATGAGCAGTTCTTC.

In this sample, this clone turned up once. V is TRBV14 and J is TRBJ1-1, with D tentatively TRBD1 (6 bases). Trimming shortened V by 1 base and J by 0 bases, and 18 bases separated the two germline ends. This CDR3 has 18 residues. The germline V gene has CDR1 SGHDN and CDR2 FVKESK. For the CDR3, the DNA is TGTGCCAGCAGCCAAGCCCACGCCGGGGACACCATGAACACTGAAGCTTTCTTT. Protein product: CASSQAHAGDTMNTEAFF.

This clone has more than one count but fewer than ten. The chain carries TRBV7-8 and TRBJ2-4; D gene ambiguous. The CDR3 runs 14 residues. Trimming removed 1 base from V and 0 bases from J, with 4 bases in between. Germline V lookup: CDR1 SGHVS, CDR2 FQNEAQ. This chain's CDR3 is CASSLVGAKNIQYF. The CDR3 nucleotides are TGTGCCAGCAGCTTAGTCGGAGCCAAAAACATTCAGTACTTC. Combining the CDR3 with reference TRBV7-8 and TRBJ2-4 gives the whole variable domain GAGVSQSPRYKVAKRGQDVALRCDPISGHVSLFWYQQALGQGPEFLTYFQNEAQLDKSGLPSDRFFAERPEGSVSTLKIQRTQQEDSAVYLCASSLVGAKNIQYFGAGTRLSVL.

V gene TRBV19 combines with J gene TRBJ1-5, with a weak D call TRBD1 (5 bases). Trimming shortened V by 6 bases and J by 4 bases, and 19 bases separated the two germline ends. In germline, CDR1 is LNHDA, CDR2 SQIVND (reference sequence). This CDR3 has 16 amino acids. CDR3 region: CASSGRGDLRNQPQHF. In nucleotides, the CDR3 is TGTGCCAGTAGCGGACGGGGGGACCTGAGGAATCAGCCCCAGCATTTT.

This rearrangement joins TRBV2 to TRBJ1-5; 7 nucleotides align to TRBD1. Germline V gives CDR1 SNHLY, CDR2 FYNNEI. After removal of 6 bases from V and 3 bases from J, the junction contained 8 bases not matched to a gene. The CDR3 runs to 15 residues. The CDR3 spells CASRGIGTVNQPQHF. The DNA of the CDR3 is TGTGCCAGCAGGGGGATAGGGACAGTCAATCAGCCCCAGCATTTT.

The rearrangement joins TRBV6-5 to TRBJ2-1; TRBD1 is a possible D gene (6 bases). The CDR3 is 15 amino acids. The germline gives CDR1 MNHEY, CDR2 SVGAGI. V was shortened by 4 bases and J by 7 bases, with 17 bases between the two germline ends. CDR3 amino acids: CASSSIRLGTNEQFF. In DNA form, the CDR3 reads TGTGCCAGCAGTTCCATCCGCCTCGGGACAAATGAGCAGTTCTTC.

The chain links TRBV11-2 to TRBJ2-7, with D possibly being TRBD1 (6 bases). CDR1 and CDR2 from the germline V gene are SGHAT and FQNNGV. The germline V and J ends were trimmed by 4 bases and 0 bases, with 19 bases remaining between them. The CDR3 loop spans 17 amino acids. The CDR3 nucleotides are TGTGCCAGCAGCTCCCAGGGGCAGGGCCTGAGCTCCTACGAGCAGTACTTC. Translation: CASSSQGQGLSSYEQYF. The whole variable domain, filled in from reference TRBV11-2 and TRBJ2-7, reads EAGVAQSPRYKIIEKRQSVAFWCNPISGHATLYWYQQILGQGPKLLIQFQNNGVVDDSQLPKDRFSAERLKGVDSTLKIQPAKLEDSAVYLCASSSQGQGLSSYEQYFGPGTRLTVT.

The V call is TRBV10-2, the J call TRBJ2-5, with TRBD2 matching 16 bases. Losses at the gene ends were 11 bases for V and 4 bases for J; bases not matched to a gene: 7. CDR1 and CDR2 (germline): WSHSY, SAAADI. This CDR3 is built from 15 residues. CDR3 nucleotide sequence: TGCGCCGCGGGACTAGCGGGGGGGAAGGGAGAGACCCAGTACTTC. The encoded protein is CAAGLAGGKGETQYF.

The rearrangement links TRBV6-5 to TRBJ1-1, with 7 nucleotides matching TRBD1. Germline values: CDR1 MNHEY, CDR2 SVGAGI. Trimming cost V 6 bases and J 5 bases; bases outside gene matches: 9. The CDR3 contains 14 residues. The CDR3 region has the DNA TGTGCCAGCAGCCGGCTAGGGGGCCGGACTGAAGCTTTCTTT. Its translation: CASSRLGGRTEAFF.

This clone is a singleton in its sample. The V gene is TRBV11-2, the J gene TRBJ2-3, with a possible D match to TRBD1 (6 bases). This CDR3 has 14 amino acids. In germline, CDR1 is SGHAT, CDR2 FQNNGV. Between the trimmed V and J ends, which lost 7 bases and 4 bases, there was a span of 15 bases. DNA for the CDR3: TGTGCCAGCAATAGGCAGGGACACTCAGATACGCAGTATTTT. Its translation is CASNRQGHSDTQYF.

The chain links TRBV6-5 to TRBJ1-2, with D maybe TRBD1 (6 bases). The CDR3 covers 15 residues. Germline V gene data show CDR1 as MNHEY and CDR2 as SVGAGI. Trimming shortened V by 4 bases and J by 8 bases, and 20 bases separated the two germline ends. This CDR3 is CASSSSRGGWGGYTF. The DNA for the CDR3 is TGTGCCAGCAGTTCATCGAGGGGGGGCTGGGGCGGCTACACCTTC.

In the case of this clone: Distinct nucleotide sequences in the sample also encode this CDR3. V is TRBV18 and J is TRBJ2-5, with a weak D call TRBD1 (5 bases). CDR3 length equals 13 residues. From germline, CDR1 is KGHSH and CDR2 LQKENI. V was cut by 2 bases and J by 5 bases, with 9 bases left in between. CDR3 in DNA: TGTGCCAGCTCACCAGGCCAGGGCGAGACCCAGTACTTC. Amino acid sequence: CASSPGQGETQYF.

This clone came up once. The rearrangement joins TRBV11-2 to TRBJ2-5; no definite D call. Germline assignment: CDR1 SGHAT and CDR2 FQNNGV. Trimming cost V 5 bases and J 4 bases, with 14 bases left between them. This CDR3 region has 14 residues. The chain's CDR3 is CASSLGYSLETQYF. The CDR3 bases are TGTGCCAGCAGCCTTGGGTACAGTTTAGAGACCCAGTACTTC.

This clone turned up a few times. The chain recombines TRBV5-1 with TRBJ1-3; 12 bases agree with TRBD1. CDR1 SGHRS and CDR2 YFSETQ come from the germline V gene. CDR3 size: 17 residues. Losses at the gene ends were 3 bases for V and 7 bases for J; bases not matched to a gene: 11. The CDR3 loop reads CASSSSRPGQGANTIYF. CDR3 sequence (DNA): TGCGCCAGCAGCTCCTCCCGTCCGGGACAGGGGGCGAACACCATATATTTT. Full variable domain (remainder filled in from reference TRBV5-1 and TRBJ1-3): KAGVTQTPRYLIKTRGQQVTLSCSPISGHRSVSWYQQTPGQGLQFLFEYFSETQRNKGNFPGRFSGRQFSNSRSEMNVSTLELGDSALYLCASSSSRPGQGANTIYFGEGSWLTVV.

The V call is TRBV6-4, the J call TRBJ1-5, with a tentative D call TRBD1 (5 bases). The CDR3 contains 13 residues. V lost 6 bases to trimming and J lost 5 bases, with 11 bases between them. Germline CDR1 is MRHNA and CDR2 is SNTAGT. The CDR3 bases are TGTGCCAGCAGCCCGGGGGGGGATCAGCCCCAGCATTTT. Amino acid sequence: CASSPGGDQPQHF.

V usage is TRBV7-3 and J usage is TRBJ1-1; D is unresolved. The germline V and J ends were trimmed by 2 bases and 1 base, with 17 bases remaining between them. The CDR3 runs 17 residues. Germline values: CDR1 SGHTA, CDR2 FQGTGA. The CDR3 reads CASSLGAREGGNTEAFF. The CDR3 DNA sequence: TGTGCCAGCAGCTTAGGAGCGCGGGAAGGAGGGAACACTGAAGCTTTCTTT.

The V call is TRBV5-5, the J call TRBJ2-5; TRBD1 agrees at 8 bases. The ends lost 4 bases at V and 5 bases at J; junction bases unmatched: 7. The CDR3 is made up of 14 amino acids. Germline loops: CDR1 SGHKS, CDR2 YYEKEE (reference sequence). As DNA, the CDR3 is TGTGCCAGCAGCATGAAGACAGGGGTGGAGACCCAGTACTTC. This encodes CASSMKTGVETQYF.

The gene calls are TRBV13 and TRBJ2-3; perhaps TRBD2 as D (5 bases). Per the germline V gene, CDR1 is PRHDT and CDR2 is FYEKMQ (reference sequence). The CDR3 loop spans 13 amino acids. Trimming shortened V by 5 bases and J by 5 bases, and 11 bases separated the two germline ends. CDR3 sequence: CASSPPGIDTQYF. The CDR3 DNA follows: TGTGCCAGCAGCCCCCCGGGGATAGATACGCAGTATTTT.

This chain links TRBV7-6 with TRBJ2-5; D gene ambiguous. This CDR3 has 12 residues. Deletions cut 5 bases from V and 1 base from J, with 5 bases between. Looked up from germline, CDR1 is SGHVS and CDR2 is FNYEAQ. The CDR3 coding sequence is TGTGCCAGCAGCGCCGGCCAAGAGACCCAGTACTTC. It translates to CASSAGQETQYF.